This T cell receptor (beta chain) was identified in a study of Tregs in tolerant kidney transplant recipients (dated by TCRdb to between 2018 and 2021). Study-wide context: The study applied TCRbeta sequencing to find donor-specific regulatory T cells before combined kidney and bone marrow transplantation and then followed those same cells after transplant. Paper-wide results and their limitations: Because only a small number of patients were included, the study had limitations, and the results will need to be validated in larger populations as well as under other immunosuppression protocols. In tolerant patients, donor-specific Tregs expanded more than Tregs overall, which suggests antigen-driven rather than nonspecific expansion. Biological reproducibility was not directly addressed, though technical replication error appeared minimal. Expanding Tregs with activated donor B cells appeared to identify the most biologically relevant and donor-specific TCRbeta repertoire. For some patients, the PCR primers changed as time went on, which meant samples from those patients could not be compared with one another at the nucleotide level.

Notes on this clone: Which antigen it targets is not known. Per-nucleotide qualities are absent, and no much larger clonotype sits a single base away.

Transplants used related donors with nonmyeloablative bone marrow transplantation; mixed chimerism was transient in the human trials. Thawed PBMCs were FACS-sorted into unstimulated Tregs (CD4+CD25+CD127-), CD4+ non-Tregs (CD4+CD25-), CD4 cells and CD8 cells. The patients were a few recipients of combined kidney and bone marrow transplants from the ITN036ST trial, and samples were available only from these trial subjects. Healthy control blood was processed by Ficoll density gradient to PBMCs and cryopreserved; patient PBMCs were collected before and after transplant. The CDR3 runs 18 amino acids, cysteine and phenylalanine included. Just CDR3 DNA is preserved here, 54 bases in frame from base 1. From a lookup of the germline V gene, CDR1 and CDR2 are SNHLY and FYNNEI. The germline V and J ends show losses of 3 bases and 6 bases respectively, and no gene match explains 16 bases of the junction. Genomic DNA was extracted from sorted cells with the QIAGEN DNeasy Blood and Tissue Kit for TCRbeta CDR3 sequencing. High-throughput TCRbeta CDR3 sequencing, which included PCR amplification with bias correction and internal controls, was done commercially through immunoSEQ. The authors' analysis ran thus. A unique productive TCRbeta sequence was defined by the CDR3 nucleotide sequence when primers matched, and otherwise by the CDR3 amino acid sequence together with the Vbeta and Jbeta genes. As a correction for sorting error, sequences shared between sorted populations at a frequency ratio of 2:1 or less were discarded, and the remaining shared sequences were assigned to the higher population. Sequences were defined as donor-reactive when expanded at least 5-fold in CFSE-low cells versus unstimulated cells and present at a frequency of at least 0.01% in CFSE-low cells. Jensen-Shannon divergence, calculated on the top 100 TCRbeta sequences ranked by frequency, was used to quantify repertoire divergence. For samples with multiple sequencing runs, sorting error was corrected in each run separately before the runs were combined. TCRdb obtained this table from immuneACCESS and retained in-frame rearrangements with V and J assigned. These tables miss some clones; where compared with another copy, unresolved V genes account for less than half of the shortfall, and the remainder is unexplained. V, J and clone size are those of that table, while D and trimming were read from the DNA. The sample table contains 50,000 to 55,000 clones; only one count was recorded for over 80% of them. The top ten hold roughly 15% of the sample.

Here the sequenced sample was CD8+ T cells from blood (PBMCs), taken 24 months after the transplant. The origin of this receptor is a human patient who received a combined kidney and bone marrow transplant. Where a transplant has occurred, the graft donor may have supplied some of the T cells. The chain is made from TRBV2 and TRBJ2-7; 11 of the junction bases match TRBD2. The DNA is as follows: TGTGCCAGCAGTGACTTGTCCTGGGGGACTAGCGGCGGTCTCGAGCAGTACTTC. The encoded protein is CASSDLSWGTSGGLEQYF.